What follows are 30 T cell receptor beta chains derived from one specimen sequenced in a study of cytomegalovirus exposure and HLA in healthy donors. Primers included in the PCR were 60 Vbeta and 13 Jbeta primers. Libraries were prepared by immunoSEQ multiplex PCR; TCRdb keeps only in-frame clonotypes and omits some of them. Among 100,000 to 120,000 clones listed, approximately 83% were seen once. The sequenced sample was PBMCs. All receptors come from a man in his late teens or twenties in good health and CMV-seronegative.

The gene calls are TRBV6-5 and TRBJ1-1; D is perhaps TRBD1 (6 bases). The CDR3 contains 15 residues. CDR1 is MNHEY and CDR2 is SVGAGI in the germline V gene. Trimming took off 7 bases at V and 4 bases at J, with 19 bases between the two ends. CDR3 in DNA: TGTGCCAGCAATCGGCCCGGAACAGGGAGCACTGAAGCTTTCTTT. Translating it yields CASNRPGTGSTEAFF.

This chain links TRBV6-6 with TRBJ2-7; the match to TRBD2 covers 8 bases. Germline lookup yields CDR1 MNHNY and CDR2 SVGAGI (reference sequence). The CDR3 has 11 amino acids. V lost 0 bases and J lost 11; bases outside the gene matches: 0. CDR3 region: CASSYSGREYF. The CDR3 nucleotides read TGTGCCAGCAGTTACTCCGGGAGGGAGTACTTC.

On this clone: A far bigger clonotype differs at one base, so this is likely a read error. Within the sample, other DNA sequences also encode this same CDR3. The V gene is TRBV5-4, the J gene TRBJ1-1; TRBD1 aligns across 7 bases. This CDR3 comprises 16 residues. Germline trimming cut 4 bases from V and 3 bases from J; bases unmatched to any gene: 12. Germline assignment: CDR1 SGHNT and CDR2 YYREEE (reference sequence). CDR3 protein: CASSHQGPGGYTEAFF. For the CDR3, the DNA is TGTGCCAGCAGCCACCAAGGGCCAGGGGGGTACACTGAAGCTTTCTTT.

The genes are TRBV9 and TRBJ2-7; D is unclear. The CDR3 contains 13 residues. The germline gives CDR1 SGDLS, CDR2 YYNGEE. V was pared by 0 bases and J by 4 bases, with 8 bases between. This CDR3 reads CASSVENGYEQYF. CDR3 nucleotide sequence: TGTGCCAGCAGCGTAGAGAACGGTTACGAGCAGTACTTC.

V is TRBV11-2 and J is TRBJ2-2; perhaps TRBD1 as D (6 bases). Germline V gives CDR1 SGHAT, CDR2 FQNNGV. Trimming stripped 5 bases from V and 2 bases from J, with 12 bases between. This CDR3 comprises 15 residues. DNA for the CDR3: TGTGCCAGCAGCGTACAGGGTTCCAACACCGGGGAGCTGTTTTTT. It translates to CASSVQGSNTGELFF. Using reference TRBV11-2 and TRBJ2-2 for the parts outside the CDR3, the full variable domain is EAGVAQSPRYKIIEKRQSVAFWCNPISGHATLYWYQQILGQGPKLLIQFQNNGVVDDSQLPKDRFSAERLKGVDSTLKIQPAKLEDSAVYLCASSVQGSNTGELFFGEGSRLTVL.

The table lists this clone with a count of one. CDR3 in DNA: TGTGCCAGCAGTCTCCGGGGCAATCAGCCCCAGCATTTT. Translation gives CASSLRGNQPQHF. This sequence joins TRBV27 and TRBJ1-5, with unresolved D. V was pared by 5 bases and J by 2 bases, with 7 bases between. Germline values: CDR1 MNHEY, CDR2 SMNVEV (reference sequence). CDR3 length: 13 residues.

The chain recombines TRBV6-5 with TRBJ2-3, with 7 bases that match TRBD2. The CDR3 consists of 16 residues. With V trimmed by 1 base and J by 1 base, 5 bases remained unmatched. The germline V gene has CDR1 MNHEY and CDR2 SVGAGI. This CDR3 is CASSYYPSGGTDTQYF. DNA for the CDR3: TGTGCCAGCAGTTACTACCCTAGCGGAGGCACAGATACGCAGTATTTT.

J is TRBJ1-3 and V is TRBV11-2, with a tentative D call TRBD1 (5 bases). CDR1 and CDR2 (germline): SGHAT, FQNNGV. The CDR3 runs 16 residues. Trimming removed 1 base at V and 8 bases at J, with 18 bases between. The CDR3 reads CASSLVSAAWGDTIYF. The DNA of the CDR3 is TGTGCCAGCAGCTTAGTATCGGCAGCCTGGGGGGACACCATATATTTT.

In its sample, this clone was seen a few times. The chain recombines TRBV10-3 with TRBJ2-3; D may be TRBD1 (5 bases). There are 13 residues in the CDR3. CDR1 is ENHRY and CDR2 is SYGVKD in the germline V gene. The V gene lost 6 bases and the J gene lost 5 bases, with 12 bases spanning the gap. CDR3 bases: TGTGCCATCAGACCCGACAGCCGAGATACGCAGTATTTT. Protein: CAIRPDSRDTQYF.

The rearrangement uses TRBV19 and TRBJ1-2; a possible D gene is TRBD1 (5 bases). CDR1 LNHDA and CDR2 SQIVND come from the germline V gene (reference sequence). The CDR3 is made up of 15 amino acids. The V end lost 1 base, the J end lost 2 bases, and 11 bases lay between the germline ends. The DNA of the CDR3 is TGTGCCAGTAGTATAGCCCAGGGAAGCAACTATGGCTACACCTTC. Protein: CASSIAQGSNYGYTF.

This chain connects TRBV7-2 to TRBJ2-2; TRBD2 aligns across 10 bases. The J segment lost 5 bases and the V segment lost 2 bases, leaving 5 bases of the junction unmatched. Germline V gives CDR1 SGHTA, CDR2 FQGNSA. This CDR3 is 16 amino acids long. CDR3: CASSLMSSGRTGELFF. DNA of the CDR3: TGTGCCAGCAGCTTAATGTCTAGCGGGAGAACCGGGGAGCTGTTTTTT.

The gene calls are TRBV5-4 and TRBJ1-5; TRBD1 agrees at 8 bases. The CDR3 consists of 14 residues. Unmatched junction bases numbered 3, after V lost 5 bases and J lost 2 bases. Germline values: CDR1 SGHNT, CDR2 YYREEE (reference sequence). The CDR3, as DNA: TGTGCCAGCAGTTTGACAGGGGGCAATCAGCCCCAGCATTTT. Protein: CASSLTGGNQPQHF. The full variable domain, its missing parts supplied by reference TRBV5-4 and TRBJ1-5, is ETGVTQSPTHLIKTRGQQVTLRCSSQSGHNTVSWYQQALGQGPQFIFQYYREEENGRGNFPPRFSGLQFPNYSSELNVNALELDDSALYLCASSLTGGNQPQHFGDGTRLSIL.

This sequence joins TRBV28 and TRBJ1-2; maybe TRBD1 (6 bases). The germline V and J ends were trimmed by 5 bases and 4 bases, with 14 bases remaining between them. The CDR3 covers 14 residues. The V gene's germline CDR1 is MDHEN and CDR2 SYDVKM. CDR3 nucleotides: TGTGCCAGCAGTCAAGAACAGGGTTCCTATGGCTACACCTTC. Translation: CASSQEQGSYGYTF.

The chain uses TRBV21-1 and TRBJ2-6; the table's D call, TRBD1, has no DNA check behind it. TRBV21-1 is termed a pseudogene. The CDR3 covers 15 residues. This chain's CDR3 is CASKGDSSGANVLTF. DNA of the CDR3: TGTGCCAGCAAAGGGGATTCCTCTGGGGCCAACGTCCTGACTTTC.

The chain recombines TRBV5-1 with TRBJ1-1; D unresolved. Per germline, CDR1 SGHRS and CDR2 YFSETQ. Trimming took off 2 bases at V and 3 bases at J, with 14 bases between the two ends. This CDR3 contains 15 residues. CDR3 sequence: CASSLIRRADTEAFF. CDR3 DNA: TGCGCCAGCAGCTTAATCAGGCGGGCGGACACTGAAGCTTTCTTT. Combining the CDR3 with reference TRBV5-1 and TRBJ1-1 gives the whole variable domain KAGVTQTPRYLIKTRGQQVTLSCSPISGHRSVSWYQQTPGQGLQFLFEYFSETQRNKGNFPGRFSGRQFSNSRSEMNVSTLELGDSALYLCASSLIRRADTEAFFGQGTRLTVV.

This chain connects TRBV6-5 to TRBJ1-1, with TRBD1 identical over 10 bases. Germline CDR1 is MNHEY and CDR2 is SVGAGI. The CDR3 has 15 residues. V lost 2 bases, J lost 6 bases, and 6 bases stayed unmatched. CDR3 DNA: TGTGCCAGCAGTTACCCTTCGGGACAGGGGCCTGAAGCTTTCTTT. It is translated as CASSYPSGQGPEAFF.

The rearrangement joins TRBV7-3 to TRBJ1-1; no definite D call. The CDR3 covers 14 residues. The germline gives CDR1 SGHTA, CDR2 FQGTGA. Between the trimmed V and J ends, which lost 2 bases and 0 bases, there was a span of 7 bases. CDR3 sequence: CASSLEGMNTEAFF. The CDR3 nucleotides read TGTGCCAGCAGCTTAGAGGGTATGAACACTGAAGCTTTCTTT. Full variable domain (remainder filled in from reference TRBV7-3 and TRBJ1-1): GAGVSQTPSNKVTEKGKYVELRCDPISGHTALYWYRQSLGQGPEFLIYFQGTGAADDSGLPNDRFFAVRPEGSVSTLKIQRTERGDSAVYLCASSLEGMNTEAFFGQGTRLTVV.

This CDR3 reads CASSRQGSYNEQFF. The CDR3 DNA reads TGCGCCAGCAGCCGCCAGGGCTCCTACAATGAGCAGTTCTTC. The chain is built from TRBV4-3 and TRBJ2-1; D possibly corresponds to TRBD1 (5 bases). Germline assignment: CDR1 LGHNA and CDR2 YSLEER. The CDR3 runs to 14 residues. V was trimmed by 4 bases and J by 0 bases, leaving 7 bases between them.

The V gene is TRBV2, the J gene TRBJ2-4; tentatively, D is TRBD2 (6 bases). The CDR3 loop spans 17 amino acids. The germline V gene encodes CDR1 SNHLY and CDR2 FYNNEI. V was cut by 3 bases and J by 1 base, with 16 bases left in between. The chain's CDR3 is CASSDWGVRTAKNIQYF. CDR3 sequence (DNA): TGTGCCAGCAGTGACTGGGGGGTTCGGACGGCCAAAAACATTCAGTACTTC.

The chain links TRBV4-1 to TRBJ1-5; tentatively, D is TRBD1 (5 bases). Looked up from germline, CDR1 is MGHRA and CDR2 is YSYEKL. There are 13 residues in the CDR3. Trimming shortened V by 5 bases and J by 8 bases, and 13 bases separated the two germline ends. CDR3 loop: CASSAYTGEPQHF. Written as DNA, the CDR3 is TGCGCCAGCAGCGCATATACGGGGGAGCCCCAGCATTTT.

This clone is a singleton in its sample. The chain has TRBV27 and TRBJ2-3, with 10 bases aligning to TRBD1. Germline CDR1 is MNHEY and CDR2 is SMNVEV (reference sequence). V was pared by 2 bases and J by 4 bases, with 9 bases of the junction left unmatched. The CDR3 runs 17 residues. This chain's CDR3 is CASSLRWGQGWSDTQYF. In DNA, the CDR3 is TGTGCCAGCAGTTTAAGGTGGGGACAGGGGTGGTCAGATACGCAGTATTTT.

The genes are TRBV29-1 and TRBJ2-2, with D possibly matching TRBD1 (5 bases). Germline V gives CDR1 SQVTM, CDR2 ANQGSEA. This CDR3 is built from 12 residues. Trimming stripped 7 bases from V and 7 bases from J, with 13 bases between. CDR3 amino acids: CSAGGQGGELFF. The CDR3 nucleotides are TGCAGCGCCGGTGGCCAGGGCGGGGAGCTGTTTTTT.

This clone has only a few counts. The V call is TRBV6-6, the J call TRBJ2-6; 10 nucleotides agree with TRBD1. The CDR3 length is 16 residues. The J segment lost 9 bases and the V segment lost 7 bases, leaving 12 bases of the junction unmatched. The germline CDR1 and CDR2 sequences are MNHNY and SVGAGI (reference sequence). CDR3 sequence: CASTSRGQGLGNVLTF. The DNA of the CDR3 is TGTGCCAGCACCTCAAGGGGACAGGGGTTGGGCAACGTCCTGACTTTC.

The rearrangement joins TRBV9 to TRBJ1-1; TRBD1 agrees at 7 bases. From germline, CDR1 is SGDLS and CDR2 YYNGEE. The trim removed 3 bases at V and 0 bases at J, leaving 20 bases unmatched. The CDR3 has 20 amino acids. CDR3 in DNA: TGTGCCAGCAGCGAACGACCGGGACAGAACAGAATAGGGATGAACACTGAAGCTTTCTTT. Protein: CASSERPGQNRIGMNTEAFF. The whole variable domain, remainder taken from reference TRBV9 and TRBJ1-1, is DSGVTQTPKHLITATGQRVTLRCSPRSGDLSVYWYQQSLDQGLQFLIQYYNGEERAKGNILERFSAQQFPDLHSELNLSSLELGDSALYFCASSERPGQNRIGMNTEAFFGQGTRLTVV.

Concerning this clone: Mismatch with germline at one junction end may stem from a read error. The chain has TRBV7-9 and TRBJ1-1, with 9 bases identical to TRBD1. The germline V gene has CDR1 SEHNR and CDR2 FQNEAQ (reference sequence). The CDR3 has 14 residues. The CDR3 reads CSSSLGTGWTEAFF. CDR3 bases: TGTTCCAGCAGCTTAGGGACAGGGTGGACTGAAGCTTTCTTT. Based on the CDR3 plus reference TRBV7-9 and TRBJ1-1, the full variable domain is DTGVSQNPRHKITKRGQNVTFRCDPISEHNRLYWYRQTLGQGPEFLTYFQNEAQLEKSRLLSDRFSAERPKGSFSTLEIQRTEQGDSAMYLCSSSLGTGWTEAFFGQGTRLTVV.

This clone appeared a single time. The chain recombines TRBV5-4 with TRBJ1-1; no definite D call. CDR3 length: 14 amino acids. The V gene lost 2 bases and the J gene lost 1 base, with 9 bases spanning the gap. Germline CDR1 SGHNT, CDR2 YYREEE (reference sequence). In DNA form, the CDR3 reads TGTGCCAGCAGCTTTTTTGACAAGAACACTGAAGCTTTCTTT. It encodes CASSFFDKNTEAFF.

The rearrangement links TRBV28 to TRBJ1-2; 7 nucleotides line up with TRBD1. The V gene end was trimmed by 1 base and the J gene end by 4 bases; junction bases not matched to a gene: 6. CDR3 length: 15 amino acids. Germline assignment: CDR1 MDHEN and CDR2 SYDVKM. CDR3 nucleotide sequence: TGTGCCAGCAGTTTATATCAGGGGGTCGGCTATGGCTACACCTTC. This translates into CASSLYQGVGYGYTF.

This chain's CDR3 is CASSLGGGRTEAFF. CDR3 coding DNA: TGCGCCAGCAGCTTGGGGGGAGGGAGAACTGAAGCTTTCTTT. V and J are TRBV5-1 and TRBJ1-1; no reliable D call. The germline V gene encodes CDR1 SGHRS and CDR2 YFSETQ. The CDR3 runs to 14 residues. V lost 0 bases and J lost 5, with 11 bases in between. The full variable domain, in which reference TRBV5-1 and TRBJ1-1 provide the parts outside the CDR3, is KAGVTQTPRYLIKTRGQQVTLSCSPISGHRSVSWYQQTPGQGLQFLFEYFSETQRNKGNFPGRFSGRQFSNSRSEMNVSTLELGDSALYLCASSLGGGRTEAFFGQGTRLTVV.

The CDR3 DNA reads as TGCGCCAGCAGCTTGGAACCGGCGGACGAGCAGTACTTC. Protein product: CASSLEPADEQYF. The V and J genes are TRBV5-1 and TRBJ2-7, with D uncertain. V gave up 0 bases and J gave up 5 bases, with 9 bases separating them. The germline V gene has CDR1 SGHRS and CDR2 YFSETQ. The CDR3 loop spans 13 amino acids.

J is TRBJ2-2 and V is TRBV27; 9 nucleotides line up with TRBD2. In germline, CDR1 is MNHEY, CDR2 SMNVEV (reference sequence). CDR3 length: 15 amino acids. Trimming took 5 bases from V and 4 from J; bases not matched to a gene: 5. The CDR3 is CASSTLAGSTGELFF. The DNA for the CDR3 is TGTGCCAGCAGTACCCTAGCGGGAAGCACCGGGGAGCTGTTTTTT.